The clone carrying this TCR beta chain was found many times. Its antigen is still unknown. Each CDR3 protein is one row after TCRdb ran MiXCR on the 5' RACE reads. The sample has some 24,000 distinct CDR3 sequences, 6.5% to 8.5% seen once; the top ten hold under 5.5%. This record belongs to a study of neurological immune-mediated disorders. Regarding the study as a whole: Expansion of TCR clones was greatest in HTLV-1-associated myelopathy and smallest in multiple sclerosis, where it fell below that of healthy controls.

The TCR was taken from a woman aged 35 to 49 in good health. Material for sequencing was PBMCs.

The DNA of the CDR3 is TGCAGCGTTGAAGATTGGGGACGCGGGAGCACAGATACGCAGTATTTT. Protein: CSVEDWGRGSTDTQYF. The gene calls are TRBV29-1 and TRBJ2-3; D possibly matches TRBD1 or TRBD2 (5 bases each). CDR3 length: 16 residues. Per germline, CDR1 SQVTM and CDR2 ANQGSEA. Trimming took 0 bases from V and 0 from J, leaving 13 bases between them.